This T cell receptor beta chain was sequenced in a study of T cell changes during pregnancy in multiple sclerosis. The CDR3 runs 14 residues. The J segment lost 6 bases and the V segment lost 3 bases, leaving 4 bases of the junction unmatched. In germline, CDR1 is MGHRA, CDR2 YSYEKL. Only in-frame clones appear in the TCRdb table, and some are missing; sequencing was by immunoSEQ multiplex PCR. The sample includes roughly 90,000 clones, 90% to 95% seen only once; the top ten take roughly 2.2%. This chain connects TRBV4-1 to TRBJ2-7; 11 positions agree with TRBD1. This receptor was obtained from a female donor with multiple sclerosis, enrolled in a pregnancy study. The sample consisted of peripheral blood, taken in the third trimester of pregnancy. CDR3 in amino acids: CASSHGQGAAEQYF. The CDR3, as DNA: TGCGCCAGCAGCCATGGACAGGGGGCCGCCGAGCAGTACTTC.